This T cell receptor (beta chain) derives from a study of Tregs in tolerant kidney transplant recipients. Study-wide points: Tolerant patients' donor-specific Tregs expanded beyond overall Tregs, suggesting antigen-driven growth. The most relevant donor-specific Treg TCRbeta repertoire apparently came from expansion with activated donor B cells. Biological reproducibility was not directly addressed, but technical replication error appeared minimal.

Profiled with immunoSEQ multiplex PCR; TCRdb holds only in-frame clones, not every one. This sample carries 23,000 or so clones, with 4.1% going to the ten biggest clones. The CDR3 is made up of 15 amino acids. Germline CDR1 reads KGHSH; CDR2 reads LQKENI. The trim removed 4 bases at V and 2 bases at J, leaving 2 bases unmatched. As for this clone: Its antigen is unidentified. The read ends 3 residues before the CDR3 terminus; that terminus is restored from the germline J gene.

The nonmyeloablative bone marrow transplants came from related graft donors, with transient mixed chimerism. The TCR was taken from a human patient who received a combined kidney and bone marrow transplant. The graft donor may be the source of some T cells. This rearrangement joins TRBV18 to TRBJ2-1, with TRBD1 matching 10 bases. This material consisted of CD4+ T cells from blood (PBMCs), taken 6 months after the transplant. The CDR3 sequence: CASSRGQGPYNEQFF. Partial CDR3 DNA: TGTGCCAGCTCACGGGGACAGGGGCCCTACAATGAG.